A selection of T cell receptor beta chains follows, all from one sample in a study of cytomegalovirus exposure and HLA in healthy donors. Here immunoSEQ multiplex PCR was the method, and the copy in TCRdb shows in-frame clones only, minus some. The sample carries under 85,000 clones, around 77% recorded once. Material for sequencing was PBMCs. Every receptor here comes from a woman aged 30 to 39 in good health and CMV-seronegative. The conserved cysteine and the conserved F or W are not part of the CDR3 here. Fields, in order: CDR3 protein, J gene, clone size, V gene. Where a row states a size, it is once, few, many or the class of an expanded clone; other rows omit it.

ASSLAAVNTEAF,TRBJ1-1,few,TRBV27
ASSESGTSAYNEQF,TRBJ2-1,-,TRBV10-1
ASSPTQGVPQH,TRBJ1-5,-,TRBV6-4
AIREGGNQPQH,TRBJ1-5,-,TRBV10-3
ASSRGQGSSYNEQF,TRBJ2-1,-,TRBV11-2
ATSRDHIAENIQY,TRBJ2-4,-,TRBV15
AWCRGLSEAF,TRBJ1-1,-,TRBV30
ACHSGTGDTGELF,TRBJ2-2,-,TRBV30
ASSSLGDEQY,TRBJ2-7,-,TRBV11-2
ASSSRDRGNQPQH,TRBJ1-5,-,TRBV6-1
SVEAGGSYNEQF,TRBJ2-1,-,TRBV29-1
ATSRAVGFGNQPQH,TRBJ1-5,once,TRBV15
ASSLVREGEQF,TRBJ2-1,-,TRBV7-9
AVGRAETQY,TRBJ2-5,-,TRBV25-1
ASSIPKGTPGQMNTEAF,TRBJ1-1,-,TRBV19
ASSPWDSENIQY,TRBJ2-4,-,TRBV7-9
ASSTDRDREETQY,TRBJ2-5,-,TRBV11-3
ASSYPNNEQF,TRBJ2-1,few,TRBV6-5
ASSKQGASPLH,TRBJ1-6,-,TRBV6-5
ASSQLTGGTGELF,TRBJ2-2,-,TRBV4-3
ASSLRDRGAYT,TRBJ1-2,-,TRBV28
ASSLVGTGVGTQY,TRBJ2-5,-,TRBV7-8
AWRGPSNTEAF,TRBJ1-1,-,TRBV30
ASSYAHRWFYGYT,TRBJ1-2,-,TRBV6-5
ASREQGVGSPLH,TRBJ1-6,few,TRBV11-2
SAGHQNTEAF,TRBJ1-1,-,TRBV29-1
ASTGQGIIPLH,TRBJ1-6,-,TRBV19
ASSYQRTGRGEQY,TRBJ2-7,-,TRBV6-5
ASSPGTGVVGV,TRBJ1-1,once,TRBV5-6
ASSLAQRPYNEQF,TRBJ2-1,-,TRBV5-4
ASTYSSSYNEQF,TRBJ2-1,-,TRBV27
ASSLDGGSTDTQY,TRBJ2-3,-,TRBV5-6
ASSLWASGVRTDTQY,TRBJ2-3,-,TRBV7-9
ASSQAEGEQY,TRBJ2-7,-,TRBV4-1
ASSSGLAGAIQETQY,TRBJ2-5,-,TRBV28
ASSYTEAF,TRBJ1-1,-,TRBV2
ASSYWPINQPQH,TRBJ1-5,-,TRBV6-5
ASSGQLNEKLF,TRBJ1-4,-,TRBV6-1
AWSIKETQY,TRBJ2-5,-,TRBV30
ASSPLGLAGGELF,TRBJ2-2,-,TRBV7-7
ASSLRGNTIY,TRBJ1-3,-,TRBV28